This T cell receptor (beta chain) was found in a study of T-cell memory formation after mild COVID-19. Study results and limitations: The appearance of some responding clones in pre-infection memory suggested that cross-reactive memory joined.

This clonotype has ten or more counts. The antigen remains undetermined. Germline CDR1 and CDR2: SGHRS and YFSETQ. Unmatched junction bases numbered 10, after V lost 4 bases and J lost 7 bases. The CDR3 consists of 14 residues. A single record per CDR3 protein comes from TCRdb applying MiXCR to the 5' RACE reads. This sample yields 300,000 to 400,000 distinct CDR3 sequences, of which 13% to 15% are seen a single time; under 25% belongs to the top ten. The rearrangement uses TRBV5-1 and TRBJ2-5; 7 bases are a match to TRBD1. The sample comprised PBMCs or a T cell subset sorted from them (not recorded which). The clonotype was recovered from a man between 18 and 29 years old who had mild COVID-19 (a few samples of this study predate the infection). Cell type and time point are not known. This chain's CDR3 is CASSSRQGGGTQYF. CDR3 nucleotide sequence: TGCGCCAGCAGCAGCCGACAGGGTGGCGGGACCCAGTACTTC.